A few counts support the clone carrying this TCR beta chain. These data are taken from a study of blood T cell repertoires in COVID-19. As for the study in general: COVID-19 samples collected from the United States, Italy and Spain covered acute and convalescent phases. Sample material is recorded as cDNA or gDNA derived from T cells, B-cell-depleted T cells, or PBMCs.

In the original workflow: Quantification of nucleated cells was approximated via reference gene primer amplification. Assay: immunoSEQ multiplex PCR; the TCRdb copy retains only in-frame clones and omits some. The V and J calls and the clone size are those of that table, but D and trimming were determined from the DNA. The sample comprises around 190,000 clones, approximately 83% of which are singletons, and 1.5% rests with the top ten. The sample consisted of peripheral blood. This TCR was sampled from a human donor in a cohort sampled during active COVID-19.

The CDR3 DNA reads TGTGCCAGCAGCGTGGAACTAGCTCTCTACAATGAGCAGTTCTTC. This gives the protein CASSVELALYNEQFF. The chain is built from TRBV27 and TRBJ2-1, with D perhaps matching TRBD2 (6 bases). Germline-derived CDR1 and CDR2 are MNHEY and SMNVEV (reference sequence). This CDR3 comprises 15 residues. Deletions cut 6 bases from V and 3 bases from J, with 15 bases between.